This T cell receptor beta chain emerged from a study of high-grade serous ovarian cancer treatment subgroups. V was trimmed by 3 bases and J by 0 bases, leaving 8 bases between them. Per the germline V gene, CDR1 is SEHNR and CDR2 is FQNEAQ (reference sequence). The CDR3 runs 15 residues. This clone was seen a handful of times. Its antigen is as yet unknown. Study-level results: TCR relatedness rose with neoantigen level and trended with mutation load.

Tumor samples were obtained before definitive surgery or chemotherapy. Sequenced by immunoSEQ multiplex PCR; TCRdb stores in-frame clones only, minus some. This table holds approximately 4,000 clones, almost 70% found once. This sequence originates from a human donor with high-grade serous ovarian cancer. Sequencing was performed on tumor tissue. The chain has TRBV7-9 and TRBJ1-4; D gene ambiguous. The CDR3 loop is CASSFPSATNEKLFF. The CDR3 DNA follows: TGTGCCAGCAGCTTTCCGAGTGCAACTAATGAAAAACTGTTTTTT.